This is a list of T cell receptor beta chains from one sample in a study of OX40 agonist ivuxolimab in advanced cancers. Libraries were prepared by immunoSEQ multiplex PCR; TCRdb keeps only in-frame clonotypes and omits some of them. The table has roughly 50,000 clones, 80% to 90% seen once. This sample comprised CD4+ or CD8+ T cells sorted from blood, obtained in a trial of the OX40 agonist ivuxolimab. The receptors derive from an adult with an advanced solid tumor such as melanoma, head and neck, liver or kidney cancer. Each CDR3 is given with its conserved first and last residue.

>TRBV13|TRBJ2-1
CASSPRSRDPNEQFF
>TRBV29-1|TRBJ2-3
CSVETGSSDTQYF
>TRBV9|TRBJ1-4
CASSEGGSTNEKLFF
>TRBV6-6|TRBJ2-1
CATYLAGGEQFF
>TRBV7-3|TRBJ2-6
CASSLYVGSGANVLTF
>TRBV9|TRBJ1-4
CASSVGDGNNEKLFF
>TRBV11-2|TRBJ1-2
CASSPPNYGYTF
>TRBV13|TRBJ2-7
CASSLQPIYEQYF
>TRBV14|TRBJ1-1
CASSQEDYVGREPEAFF
>TRBV9|TRBJ2-7
CASSVGGSGYEQYF
>TRBV11-1|TRBJ1-2
CASSLTGGAYGYTF
>TRBV27|TRBJ1-6
CASSFGTGVGSPLHF
>TRBV6-5|TRBJ2-7
CASSLGQGAYEQYF
>TRBV10-3|TRBJ2-7
CAISTPGGSYEQYF
>TRBV5-1|TRBJ2-7
CASSLGTASYEQYF
>TRBV25-1|TRBJ1-5
CASGGLGSQPQHF
>TRBV6-1|TRBJ1-5
CASSEGRTGNQPQHF
>TRBV27|TRBJ2-7
CASAWREETWQYF
>TRBV19|TRBJ2-7
CASSNYRASTYEQYF
>TRBV14|TRBJ1-1
CASSQNAMRLNTEAFF
>TRBV5-6|TRBJ2-5
CASSLEWGTGETQYF
>TRBV13|TRBJ1-3
CASTLVGGNTIYF
>TRBV15|TRBJ2-5
CATSRDSLSQETQYF
>TRBV7-9|TRBJ2-1
CASSLGDEQFF